This T cell receptor (beta chain) was identified during a study of shared clonotypes between healthy human individuals. As to this clone: Its specificity is not known.

Selected positively for CCR7 and CD45RO-negative, naive CD8 cells excluded terminally differentiated effector memory CD45RA+ cells. HIV-negative, healthy adults without recent acute infections or vaccinations were the donors. Findings of the study overall: Sharing across four donors was highest in naive CD4 (roughly 5%) and lowest in memory CD8 (about 0.4%). Clonotypes not shared had lower generation probabilities than those common to all four donors.

This was a deep-level run. Sequencing was performed with immunoSEQ multiplex PCR; in TCRdb, only in-frame clones are kept and a portion is missing. The table has 550,000 to 650,000 clones, 95% to 97% seen once. This receptor was identified in a woman aged 25 to 39 in good health. Sequenced sample: naive CD8+ T cells sorted from blood.

CDR3 amino acids: CASSRNRDSSRDTEAFF. CDR3 DNA: TGTGCCAGCAGCCGAAACCGGGACTCTTCCCGGGACACTGAAGCTTTCTTT. The rearrangement uses TRBV2 and TRBJ1-1; tentative D call: TRBD1 (5 bases). CDR1 is SNHLY and CDR2 is FYNNEI in the germline V gene. The V and J ends lost 6 bases and 3 bases respectively, with 23 bases between them. This CDR3 is 17 amino acids long. Together with reference TRBV2 and TRBJ1-1, the CDR3 gives the full variable domain: EPEVTQTPSHQVTQMGQEVILRCVPISNHLYFYWYRQILGQKVEFLVSFYNNEISEKSEIFDDQFSVERPDGSNFTLKIRSTKLEDSAMYFCASSRNRDSSRDTEAFFGQGTRLTVV.